These 28 T cell receptor beta chains share one sample of origin, sequenced in a study of T cell repertoires in ileal Crohn's disease. Libraries were prepared by immunoSEQ multiplex PCR; TCRdb keeps only in-frame clonotypes and omits some of them. The sample holds around 9,000 clones, around 78% seen once. Sequenced material: ileal tissue. All receptors derive from an adult with Crohn's disease.

This clone was seen once. The genes are TRBV7-2 and TRBJ1-4; TRBD1 agrees at 9 bases. The CDR3 has 16 amino acids. V lost 4 bases and J lost 6; bases outside the gene matches: 9. Germline CDR1 and CDR2: SGHTA and FQGNSA. The CDR3 sequence: CASSSRDRDNDEKLFF. CDR3 DNA: TGTGCCAGCAGCTCCCGGGACAGGGATAATGATGAAAAACTGTTTTTT. The whole variable domain, filled in from reference TRBV7-2 and TRBJ1-4, reads GAGVSQSPSNKVTEKGKDVELRCDPISGHTALYWYRQSLGQGLEFLIYFQGNSAPDKSGLPSDRFSAERTGGSVSTLTIQRTQQEDSAVYLCASSSRDRDNDEKLFFGSGTQLSVL.

This sequence joins TRBV6-4 and TRBJ1-1; 7 nucleotides align to TRBD1. CDR1 is MRHNA and CDR2 is SNTAGT in the germline V gene. This CDR3 is 14 amino acids long. Trimming cost V 8 bases and J 1 base; bases outside gene matches: 7. DNA of the CDR3: TGTGCCAGCTCGCCGGACAGGAGGAACACTGAAGCTTTCTTT. The encoded protein is CASSPDRRNTEAFF.

The rearrangement links TRBV10-1 to TRBJ1-1; D not resolved. V lost 2 bases and J lost 0, with 10 bases in between. Germline V gives CDR1 WNHNN, CDR2 SYGVQD (reference sequence). The CDR3 is 15 residues long. CDR3: CASSEEKRLNTEAFF. The CDR3 DNA is TGCGCCAGCAGTGAGGAAAAGCGCCTGAACACTGAAGCTTTCTTT.

Turning to this clone: Other DNA sequences from this sample encode an identical CDR3 as well. In DNA form, the CDR3 reads TGTGCCAGCAGCGTAGGGGTGTCGGGTGACGAGCAGTACTTC. Amino acid sequence: CASSVGVSGDEQYF. The chain combines TRBV9 with TRBJ2-7; D ambiguous. This CDR3 spans 14 amino acids. Germline values: CDR1 SGDLS, CDR2 YYNGEE. V lost 0 bases and J lost 5, with 12 bases in between.

This chain uses TRBV19 with TRBJ2-1; 8 positions agree with TRBD2. Germline CDR1 LNHDA, CDR2 SQIVND (reference sequence). The V gene end was trimmed by 7 bases and the J gene end by 6 bases; junction bases not matched to a gene: 5. This CDR3 is 13 amino acids long. In nucleotides, the CDR3 is TGTGCCAGTAAGGAGGCGGGGGGCAATGAGCAGTTCTTC. Translating gives CASKEAGGNEQFF.

V is TRBV7-9 and J is TRBJ2-7, with 7 bases lining up with TRBD2. CDR3 length: 14 residues. CDR1 and CDR2 from the germline V gene are SEHNR and FQNEAQ (reference sequence). V lost 5 bases, J lost 7 bases, and 11 bases stayed unmatched. CDR3 region: CASSLSSGREEQYF. The CDR3 DNA is TGTGCCAGCAGCCTCTCTAGCGGCCGAGAAGAGCAGTACTTC.

This chain connects TRBV5-4 to TRBJ1-2, with D perhaps matching TRBD1 (5 bases). Germline CDR1 SGHNT, CDR2 YYREEE (reference sequence). The CDR3 loop spans 14 amino acids. V lost 2 bases and J lost 4, with 12 bases in between. The chain's CDR3 is CASSFGTGIYGYTF. CDR3 DNA: TGTGCCAGCAGCTTTGGTACAGGCATCTATGGCTACACCTTC. Combining the CDR3 with reference TRBV5-4 and TRBJ1-2 gives the whole variable domain ETGVTQSPTHLIKTRGQQVTLRCSSQSGHNTVSWYQQALGQGPQFIFQYYREEENGRGNFPPRFSGLQFPNYSSELNVNALELDDSALYLCASSFGTGIYGYTFGSGTRLTVV.

This clone was picked up one time. The chain recombines TRBV29-1 with TRBJ1-2; D is perhaps TRBD1 (5 bases). The CDR3 sequence is 13 residues long. Trimming removed 6 bases from V and 1 base from J, with 12 bases in between. CDR1 SQVTM and CDR2 ANQGSEA come from the germline V gene. For the CDR3, the DNA is TGCAGCGTAGCACAGGCTAATAACTATGGCTACACCTTC. It codes for CSVAQANNYGYTF.

The CDR3 here is CASSSEGPGARGNQPQHF. CDR3 DNA: TGTGCCAGCAGCTCGGAGGGCCCTGGGGCGAGGGGCAATCAGCCCCAGCATTTT. The rearrangement joins TRBV7-9 to TRBJ1-5; tentatively, D is TRBD1 (5 bases). The CDR3 totals 18 residues. V was shortened by 4 bases and J by 2 bases, with 21 bases between the two germline ends. CDR1 and CDR2 (germline): SEHNR, FQNEAQ (reference sequence).

The chain joins TRBV30 to TRBJ2-7; D might be TRBD1 (5 bases). Germline CDR1 and CDR2: GTSNPN and SVGIG (reference sequence). V was clipped by 0 bases and J by 7 bases, with 16 bases between them. The CDR3 extends over 14 amino acids. DNA of the CDR3: TGTGCCTGGAGTGTTGGGGCAGGGCCCATGGAGCAGTACTTC. This encodes CAWSVGAGPMEQYF.

This clone has only one observation. The genes are TRBV7-6 and TRBJ1-2; 9 positions agree with TRBD1. The CDR3 totals 15 residues. V lost 5 bases and J lost 4; bases outside the gene matches: 8. Germline assignment: CDR1 SGHVS and CDR2 FNYEAQ. CDR3 in amino acids: CASSPGDRDGYGYTF. CDR3 DNA sequence: TGTGCCAGCAGCCCGGGGGACAGGGATGGCTATGGCTACACCTTC.

J is TRBJ1-5 and V is TRBV5-1; TRBD1 matches 8 bases. Germline values: CDR1 SGHRS, CDR2 YFSETQ. Germline trimming cut 4 bases from V and 9 bases from J; bases unmatched to any gene: 6. The CDR3 loop spans 13 amino acids. The CDR3 nucleotides are TGCGCCAGCAGCGTCGACAGGGGAGGGCCCCAGCATTTT. It encodes CASSVDRGGPQHF.

The V gene is TRBV10-2, the J gene TRBJ2-7; 7 bases are shared with TRBD1. Trimming at V came to 6 bases and at J to 3 bases, leaving 8 bases not matched to a gene. The CDR3 is 14 amino acids. The V gene's germline CDR1 is WSHSY and CDR2 SAAADI. The chain's CDR3 is CASRETGTVYEQYF. The DNA of the CDR3 is TGCGCCAGCAGGGAAACCGGGACAGTCTACGAGCAGTACTTC.

V gene TRBV5-1 combines with J gene TRBJ2-6, with 7 bases matching TRBD1. This CDR3 spans 18 amino acids. Per the germline V gene, CDR1 is SGHRS and CDR2 is YFSETQ. V lost 2 bases to trimming and J lost 3 bases; unmatched junction nucleotides: 11. CDR3 sequence: CASSFATGCACGANVLTF. CDR3 DNA sequence: TGCGCCAGCAGCTTCGCGACAGGGTGTGCATGTGGGGCCAACGTCCTGACTTTC.

This clone came up once. The chain joins TRBV10-3 to TRBJ1-1; tentatively, D is TRBD1 (5 bases). This CDR3 is 14 amino acids long. Trimming pared 2 bases from V and 5 bases from J, leaving 12 bases between. In germline, CDR1 is ENHRY, CDR2 SYGVKD. CDR3 bases: TGTGCCATCAGTGAGCGGCAGGGAGGGACTGAAGCTTTCTTT. Protein product: CAISERQGGTEAFF.

V and J are TRBV29-1 and TRBJ2-6; TRBD2 might be the D (6 bases). Germline assignment: CDR1 SQVTM and CDR2 ANQGSEA. The V and J ends lost 5 bases and 0 bases respectively, with 8 bases between them. The CDR3 runs to 14 residues. In nucleotides, the CDR3 is TGCAGCGTTAGAGCGGGCTCTGGGGCCAACGTCCTGACTTTC. It encodes CSVRAGSGANVLTF.

As DNA, the CDR3 is TGTGCCAGCAGCCCTCGTGAAGGGGTTGATGAAAAACTGTTTTTT. Protein sequence: CASSPREGVDEKLFF. This rearrangement joins TRBV7-8 to TRBJ1-4; D might be TRBD1 (5 bases). The ends were cut back, 5 bases at V and 6 bases at J, with 16 bases in the middle. CDR1 is SGHVS and CDR2 is FQNEAQ in the germline V gene. The CDR3 length is 15 residues.

The rearrangement joins TRBV5-4 to TRBJ2-7, with 9 bases fitting TRBD1. Germline V CDR1 and CDR2: SGHNT, YYREEE (reference sequence). The CDR3 has 14 residues. V lost 4 bases and J lost 4; bases outside the gene matches: 6. This chain's CDR3 is CASSRPGTGYEQYF. The CDR3 coding sequence is TGTGCCAGCAGCCGCCCCGGGACAGGGTACGAGCAGTACTTC.

The chain couples TRBV4-1 to TRBJ2-1; D ambiguous. The CDR3 totals 14 residues. CDR1 and CDR2 from the germline V gene are MGHRA and YSYEKL. V lost 1 base to trimming and J lost 7 bases, with 11 bases between them. The CDR3 spells CASSQVVTINEQFF. Here the CDR3 DNA reads TGCGCCAGCAGCCAAGTGGTAACTATAAATGAGCAGTTCTTC.

A few counts support this clone. V usage is TRBV5-6 and J usage is TRBJ2-5, with D hard to call. CDR3 length: 14 amino acids. Looked up from germline, CDR1 is SGHDT and CDR2 is YYEEEE. Trimming took off 0 bases at V and 2 bases at J, with 8 bases between the two ends. The CDR3 region is CASSLVGLQETQYF. The CDR3 DNA is TGTGCCAGCAGCTTGGTTGGCCTTCAAGAGACCCAGTACTTC.

V and J are TRBV11-2 and TRBJ2-2, with D perhaps matching TRBD2 (6 bases). The V end was cut by 5 bases, the J end by 5 bases, with 15 bases between. The germline V gene has CDR1 SGHAT and CDR2 FQNNGV. The CDR3 is 15 amino acids. CDR3 amino acids: CASSPRGGGTGELFF. The CDR3 DNA reads as TGTGCCAGCAGCCCCCGGGGAGGAGGGACCGGGGAGCTGTTTTTT.

The chain is built from TRBV11-3 and TRBJ1-1; D uncertain. The germline CDR1 and CDR2 sequences are SGHNT and YENEEA. The CDR3 length is 13 residues. The ends were cut back, 4 bases at V and 4 bases at J, with 10 bases in the middle. CDR3 DNA sequence: TGTGCCAGCAGCTCGTCGGGTTCCACTGAAGCTTTCTTT. Its protein is CASSSSGSTEAFF.

The chain employs TRBV30 and TRBJ2-1; no firm D call. Germline V gene sequence: CDR1 GTSNPN, CDR2 SVGIG (reference sequence). With 3 bases removed from V and 8 bases from J, the gap between germline ends came to 14 bases. CDR3 size: 13 residues. CDR3 nucleotide sequence: TGTGCCTGGAGGGCCCCGTCCCGGGATGAGCAGTTCTTC. Translated: CAWRAPSRDEQFF.

The rearrangement joins TRBV5-1 to TRBJ1-1; D uncertain. This CDR3 has 13 residues. V was pared by 4 bases and J by 5 bases, with 12 bases between. Germline-derived CDR1 and CDR2 are SGHRS and YFSETQ. The CDR3: CASSPGGWTEAFF. CDR3 in DNA: TGCGCCAGCAGCCCGGGTGGCTGGACTGAAGCTTTCTTT.

This chain uses TRBV5-6 with TRBJ1-1, with D tentatively TRBD1 (5 bases). CDR1 SGHDT and CDR2 YYEEEE come from the germline V gene. The CDR3 spans 12 residues. Trimming cost V 3 bases and J 11 bases, with 14 bases left between them. This CDR3 is CASSWGGGGAFF. The CDR3 nucleotides are TGTGCCAGCAGCTGGGGGGGAGGAGGGGCTTTCTTT. Together with reference TRBV5-6 and TRBJ1-1, the CDR3 gives the full variable domain: DAGVTQSPTHLIKTRGQQVTLRCSPKSGHDTVSWYQQALGQGPQFIFQYYEEEERQRGNFPDRFSGHQFPNYSSELNVNALLLGDSALYLCASSWGGGGAFFGQGTRLTVV.

The CDR3 protein is CASSQEGGGVPDTQYF. DNA of the CDR3: TGCGCCAGCAGCCAAGAAGGGGGGGGCGTGCCAGATACGCAGTATTTT. The chain employs TRBV4-1 and TRBJ2-3; D is perhaps TRBD2 (7 bases). The CDR3 contains 16 residues. The germline V gene has CDR1 MGHRA and CDR2 YSYEKL. Trimming stripped 0 bases from V and 4 bases from J, with 14 bases between.

This clone was counted a few times. The chain carries TRBV23-1 and TRBJ2-1, with D maybe TRBD1 (5 bases). TRBV23-1 qualifies as an ORF whose function is uncertain. V was pared by 0 bases and J by 6 bases, with 9 bases between. This CDR3 contains 14 residues. As DNA, the CDR3 is TGCGCCAGCAGTCAATCCCGGCAGGGCAATGAGCAGTTCTTC. This sequence encodes CASSQSRQGNEQFF.

The chain couples TRBV13 to TRBJ1-2; 8 nucleotides agree with TRBD1. There are 15 residues in the CDR3. J gave up 5 bases and V 0 bases, and 5 bases lay outside the gene matches. CDR1 is PRHDT, CDR2 FYEKMQ, per germline (reference sequence). The CDR3 nucleotides are TGTGCCAGCAGCTTAGGCGGACAGGGAGGATATGGCTACACCTTC. Its protein is CASSLGGQGGYGYTF.